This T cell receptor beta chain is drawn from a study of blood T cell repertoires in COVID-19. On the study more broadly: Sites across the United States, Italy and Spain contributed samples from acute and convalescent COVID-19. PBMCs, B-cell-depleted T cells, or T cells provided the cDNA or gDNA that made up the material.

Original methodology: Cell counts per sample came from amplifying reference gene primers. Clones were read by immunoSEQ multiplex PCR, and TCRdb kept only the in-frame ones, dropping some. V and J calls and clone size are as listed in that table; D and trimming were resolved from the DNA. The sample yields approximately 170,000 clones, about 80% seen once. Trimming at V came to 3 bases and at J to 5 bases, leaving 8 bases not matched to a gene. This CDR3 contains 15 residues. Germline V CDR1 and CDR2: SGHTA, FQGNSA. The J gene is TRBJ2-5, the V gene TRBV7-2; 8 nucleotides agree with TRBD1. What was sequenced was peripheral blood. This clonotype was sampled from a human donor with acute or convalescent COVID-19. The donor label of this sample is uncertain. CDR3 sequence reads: CASSFPTGAAETQYF. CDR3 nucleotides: TGTGCCAGCAGCTTTCCGACAGGGGCAGCGGAGACCCAGTACTTC. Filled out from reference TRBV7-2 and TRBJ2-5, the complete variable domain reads GAGVSQSPSNKVTEKGKDVELRCDPISGHTALYWYRQSLGQGLEFLIYFQGNSAPDKSGLPSDRFSAERTGGSVSTLTIQRTQQEDSAVYLCASSFPTGAAETQYFGPGTRLLVL.